The 26 T cell receptor beta chains below were found in one sample sequenced in a study of blood T cell repertoires in COVID-19. The table came from immunoSEQ multiplex PCR; TCRdb's copy has only in-frame clones and leaves some out. The sample lists some 190,000 clones, roughly 88% occurring once. The sample consisted of peripheral blood. The receptor source for this set is a man between 18 and 29 years old with active or convalescent COVID-19.

The J gene is TRBJ2-5, the V gene TRBV5-4, with TRBD1 matching 7 bases. The germline gives CDR1 SGHNT, CDR2 YYREEE (reference sequence). V trimming: 3 bases; J trimming: 4 bases; junction bases outside the gene matches: 3. CDR3 length: 13 residues. In nucleotides, the CDR3 is TGTGCCAGCAGCTCGGGACAGATAGAGACCCAGTACTTC. Translating gives CASSSGQIETQYF.

The chain combines TRBV28 with TRBJ2-4, with TRBD2 identical over 13 bases. The junction had 6 bases not matched to a gene; V was cut back by 3 bases and J by 7 bases. The CDR3 length is 16 residues. Germline loops: CDR1 MDHEN, CDR2 SYDVKM. In DNA, the CDR3 is TGTGCCAGCAGTTTTAGGACTAGCGGGAGCCGGAACATTCAGTACTTC. This gives the protein CASSFRTSGSRNIQYF. Based on the CDR3 plus reference TRBV28 and TRBJ2-4, the full variable domain is DVKVTQSSRYLVKRTGEKVFLECVQDMDHENMFWYRQDPGLGLRLIYFSYDVKMKEKGDIPEGYSVSREKKERFSLILESASTNQTSMYLCASSFRTSGSRNIQYFGAGTRLSVL.

This chain joins TRBV27 and TRBJ1-3, with 7 bases matching TRBD1. CDR3 length equals 16 residues. Germline values: CDR1 MNHEY, CDR2 SMNVEV (reference sequence). V shed 4 bases and J 0 bases; nucleotides not matched to a gene: 6. CDR3 in amino acids: CASSSRQGVSGNTIYF. CDR3 in DNA: TGTGCCAGCAGTTCCCGCCAGGGGGTCTCTGGAAACACCATATATTTT.

The V call is TRBV7-2, the J call TRBJ2-7; D is ambiguous. CDR1 and CDR2 (germline): SGHTA, FQGNSA. The CDR3 runs to 13 residues. Trimming cost V 3 bases and J 0 bases, with 6 bases left between them. As DNA, the CDR3 is TGTGCCAGCAGCTTGGCAGTCTCCTACGAGCAGTACTTC. Protein product: CASSLAVSYEQYF.

J is TRBJ1-5 and V is TRBV6-2 or TRBV6-3; TRBD1 agrees at 7 bases. V lost 6 bases and J lost 0; bases outside the gene matches: 14. Germline lookup yields CDR1 MNHEY and CDR2 SVGEGT. CDR3 length: 18 amino acids. The CDR3 nucleotides read TGTGCCAGCAGCTTACCGTATCCCGGGACAGATAGCAATCAGCCCCAGCATTTT. It specifies CASSLPYPGTDSNQPQHF.

This clone was seen only once. The sample contains more than one DNA sequence encoding this CDR3. The rearrangement joins TRBV5-4 to TRBJ2-1, with TRBD1 identical over 7 bases. V lost 0 bases to trimming and J lost 7 bases; unmatched junction nucleotides: 1. CDR1 is SGHNT and CDR2 is YYREEE in the germline V gene (reference sequence). This CDR3 comprises 13 residues. The CDR3 nucleotides are TGTGCCAGCAGCTTGGCAGGGGGAAATGAGCAGTTCTTC. This sequence encodes CASSLAGGNEQFF.

This sequence joins TRBV25-1 and TRBJ2-5; 8 bases are shared with TRBD2. This CDR3 is built from 16 residues. Germline CDR1 and CDR2: MGHDK and SYGVNS. V lost 1 base, J lost 4 bases, and 8 bases stayed unmatched. The CDR3 here is CASSESRGGLVETQYF. The CDR3 region has the DNA TGTGCCAGCAGTGAATCACGGGGGGGTCTCGTAGAGACCCAGTACTTC.

This clone was seen a handful of times. This rearrangement joins TRBV2 to TRBJ2-7; a possible D gene is TRBD1 (6 bases). Germline V CDR1 and CDR2: SNHLY, FYNNEI. V lost 6 bases and J lost 4, with 16 bases in between. The CDR3 is 14 residues long. CDR3 DNA sequence: TGTGCCAGCAGCACCGGGCCAGGGGAGTACGAGCAGTACTTC. This gives the protein CASSTGPGEYEQYF.

The chain is built from TRBV24-1 and TRBJ2-2; D perhaps matches TRBD1 (5 bases). The CDR3 is made up of 15 amino acids. V lost 2 bases to trimming and J lost 2 bases, with 8 bases between them. The V gene's germline CDR1 is KGHDR and CDR2 SFDVKD. The CDR3 coding sequence is TGTGCCACCAGTGATTCGGACACTAACACCGGGGAGCTGTTTTTT. This gives the protein CATSDSDTNTGELFF.

The CDR3 is CASSLERGREVETQYF. In nucleotides, the CDR3 is TGTGCCAGCAGCCTTGAGCGTGGCAGGGAGGTAGAGACCCAGTACTTC. V is TRBV4-2 and J is TRBJ2-5; a weak D match, TRBD2 (6 bases). Trimming removed 4 bases at V and 4 bases at J, with 19 bases between. The CDR3 covers 16 residues. The germline V gene encodes CDR1 LGHNA and CDR2 YNFKEQ.

DNA for the CDR3: TGTGCCAGTAGTATAGACATGAACACTGAAGCTTTCTTT. Protein: CASSIDMNTEAFF. This chain uses TRBV19 with TRBJ1-1; D is unresolved. Trimming stripped 0 bases from V and 0 bases from J, with 2 bases between. The length of the CDR3 is 13 residues. CDR1 is LNHDA and CDR2 is SQIVND in the germline V gene (reference sequence).

V and J are TRBV30 and TRBJ2-4; D might be TRBD2 (5 bases). The CDR3 runs 16 residues. Between the trimmed V and J ends, which lost 0 bases and 2 bases, there was a span of 14 bases. The germline gives CDR1 GTSNPN, CDR2 SVGIG (reference sequence). CDR3 DNA sequence: TGTGCCTGGAGTGTAGGAGGTACGGGAACCAAAAACATTCAGTACTTC. Translation gives CAWSVGGTGTKNIQYF.

The CDR3 sequence is CASSQDGQFHGYTF. CDR3 DNA: TGTGCCAGCAGCCAAGATGGGCAGTTCCATGGCTACACCTTC. V gene TRBV3-1 (or the pseudogene TRBV3-2) combines with J gene TRBJ1-2; D is undetermined. V gave up 0 bases and J gave up 6 bases, with 11 bases separating them. The germline CDR1 and CDR2 sequences are LGHDT and YNNKEL (reference sequence). The CDR3 is 14 residues long.

The J gene is TRBJ1-2, the V gene TRBV27, with 10 positions matching TRBD1. The CDR3 runs to 15 residues. Germline V CDR1 and CDR2: MNHEY, SMNVEV (reference sequence). J lost 8 bases, V lost 7 bases, and 13 bases had no gene match. The CDR3 sequence: CASTFTPGQGYGYTF. Here the CDR3 DNA reads TGTGCCAGCACTTTCACCCCGGGACAGGGGTACGGCTACACCTTC.

The chain combines TRBV3-1 (or the pseudogene TRBV3-2) with TRBJ2-5, with 10 bases lining up with TRBD1. The V gene's germline CDR1 is LGHDT and CDR2 YNNKEL (reference sequence). CDR3 length: 15 residues. The V and J ends lost 5 bases and 5 bases, in that order; junction bases with no gene match: 8. CDR3 sequence (DNA): TGTGCCAGCAGCTCCTGGACAGGGGGTAAGGAGACCCAGTACTTC. It is translated as CASSSWTGGKETQYF.

Turning to this clone: At one of its ends the junction is not consistent with the germline gene, which may arise from a read error. Other DNA sequences within the sample encode an identical CDR3. V usage is TRBV10-3 and J usage is TRBJ2-2, with TRBD2 matching 8 bases. There are 16 residues in the CDR3. Germline V CDR1 and CDR2: ENHRY, SYGVKD. CDR3 in amino acids: CATRPGTRSGTGELFF. As DNA, the CDR3 is TGCGCCACACGTCCCGGGACTAGGAGCGGCACCGGGGAGCTGTTTTTT.

V gene TRBV7-6 combines with J gene TRBJ2-1; 8 nucleotides align to TRBD2. Germline V gene sequence: CDR1 SGHVS, CDR2 FNYEAQ. The CDR3 consists of 16 residues. V was pared by 2 bases and J by 6 bases, with 9 bases of the junction left unmatched. The CDR3 DNA is TGTGCCAGCAGCTTAAGGGCTAGCGGGCCATTCAATGAGCAGTTCTTC. Translating gives CASSLRASGPFNEQFF.

The chain joins TRBV19 to TRBJ1-4; 7 nucleotides align to TRBD1. Germline V lookup: CDR1 LNHDA, CDR2 SQIVND (reference sequence). There are 15 residues in the CDR3. J lost 0 bases, V lost 4 bases, and 2 bases had no gene match. CDR3 protein: CASSRGTATNEKLFF. The CDR3 DNA follows: TGTGCCAGTAGTAGGGGGACAGCAACTAATGAAAAACTGTTTTTT. The variable domain in full, completed from reference TRBV19 and TRBJ1-4, reads DGGITQSPKYLFRKEGQNVTLSCEQNLNHDAMYWYRQDPGQGLRLIYYSQIVNDFQKGDIAEGYSVSREKKESFPLTVTSAQKNPTAFYLCASSRGTATNEKLFFGSGTQLSVL.

The chain joins TRBV18 to TRBJ1-1, with D perhaps matching TRBD1 (5 bases). This CDR3 comprises 15 residues. V dropped 4 bases and J dropped 0 bases, with 12 bases sitting between them. Germline V gene data show CDR1 as KGHSH and CDR2 as LQKENI. As DNA, the CDR3 is TGTGCCAGCTCACAAGGGGCAGTCATGAACACTGAAGCTTTCTTT. This sequence encodes CASSQGAVMNTEAFF.

This rearrangement joins TRBV10-2 to TRBJ1-2; D unclear. This CDR3 has 13 amino acids. In germline, CDR1 is WSHSY, CDR2 SAAADI. Trimming removed 6 bases at V and 7 bases at J, with 15 bases between. This CDR3 is CASSPPLRIGYTF. CDR3 nucleotide sequence: TGCGCCAGCAGCCCCCCCTTGAGAATTGGCTACACCTTC.

The chain couples TRBV18 to TRBJ2-1; 12 nucleotides align to TRBD2. Germline V lookup: CDR1 KGHSH, CDR2 LQKENI. With 2 bases clipped from V and 7 bases from J, the junction kept 6 bases outside the gene matches. The CDR3 contains 16 residues. Here the CDR3 DNA reads TGTGCCAGCTCACCAACGACTAGCGGGAGTGGGAATGAGCAGTTCTTC. Translating gives CASSPTTSGSGNEQFF.

The rearrangement uses TRBV5-4 and TRBJ2-3; TRBD2 agrees at 8 bases. The CDR3 runs 16 residues. Trimming cost V 1 base and J 3 bases; bases outside gene matches: 7. Germline CDR1 reads SGHNT; CDR2 reads YYREEE (reference sequence). CDR3 loop: CASSLRVAGSTDTQYF. The CDR3 DNA sequence: TGTGCCAGCAGCTTGAGGGTAGCGGGATCAACAGATACGCAGTATTTT. The full variable domain, rest sourced from reference TRBV5-4 and TRBJ2-3, is ETGVTQSPTHLIKTRGQQVTLRCSSQSGHNTVSWYQQALGQGPQFIFQYYREEENGRGNFPPRFSGLQFPNYSSELNVNALELDDSALYLCASSLRVAGSTDTQYFGPGTRLTVL.

The V and J genes are TRBV12-5 and TRBJ2-5; 12 bases align to TRBD2. Germline CDR1 is LGHNT and CDR2 is FRNRAP. The CDR3 is 17 residues long. J gave up 5 bases and V 0 bases, and 7 bases lay outside the gene matches. DNA for the CDR3: TGTGCTAGTGGTTTGGTACGGGCTAGCGGGAGGGGGGAGACCCAGTACTTC. This encodes CASGLVRASGRGETQYF.

A few counts support this clone. The chain links TRBV6-4 to TRBJ2-1; TRBD2 matches at 9 bases. This CDR3 spans 15 amino acids. The J segment lost 4 bases and the V segment lost 2 bases, leaving 3 bases of the junction unmatched. Germline V gene lookup returns CDR1 MRHNA and CDR2 SNTAGT. This CDR3 reads CASSDSLAGYNEQFF. In nucleotides, the CDR3 is TGTGCCAGCAGTGACAGTCTAGCGGGATACAATGAGCAGTTCTTC.

The chain couples TRBV11-2 to TRBJ1-3, with D unclear. The CDR3 is 14 residues long. Trimming cost V 5 bases and J 0 bases, with 8 bases left between them. Germline CDR1 and CDR2: SGHAT and FQNNGV. The CDR3 region has the DNA TGTGCCAGCAGCCTCGGGTACTCTGGAAACACCATATATTTT. Its protein product is CASSLGYSGNTIYF. The complete variable domain, with remaining parts taken from reference TRBV11-2 and TRBJ1-3, reads EAGVAQSPRYKIIEKRQSVAFWCNPISGHATLYWYQQILGQGPKLLIQFQNNGVVDDSQLPKDRFSAERLKGVDSTLKIQPAKLEDSAVYLCASSLGYSGNTIYFGEGSWLTVV.

The chain links TRBV24-1 to TRBJ2-2; D is possibly TRBD2 (5 bases). The germline V gene encodes CDR1 KGHDR and CDR2 SFDVKD. Trimming removed 2 bases at V and 3 bases at J, with 9 bases between. The CDR3 totals 15 residues. The CDR3 sequence: CATSDSGSYTGELFF. Here the CDR3 DNA reads TGTGCCACCAGTGATTCGGGGTCTTACACCGGGGAGCTGTTTTTT.